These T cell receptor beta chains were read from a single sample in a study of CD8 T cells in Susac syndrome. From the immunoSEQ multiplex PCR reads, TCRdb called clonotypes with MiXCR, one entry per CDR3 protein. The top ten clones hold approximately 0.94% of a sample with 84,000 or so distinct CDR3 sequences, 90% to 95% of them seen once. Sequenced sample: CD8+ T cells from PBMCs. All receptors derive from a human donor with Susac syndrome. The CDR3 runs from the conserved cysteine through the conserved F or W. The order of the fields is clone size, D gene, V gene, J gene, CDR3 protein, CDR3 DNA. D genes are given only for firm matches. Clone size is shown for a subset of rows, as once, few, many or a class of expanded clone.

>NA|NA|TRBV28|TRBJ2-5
CASSLLGGGETQYF
TGTGCCAGCAGTTTACTAGGGGGGGGAGAGACCCAGTACTTC
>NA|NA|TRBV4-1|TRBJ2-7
CASSQGQGSYEQYF
TGCGCCAGCAGCCAAGGGCAGGGCTCCTACGAGCAGTACTTC
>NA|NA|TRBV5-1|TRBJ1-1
CASRPRWGDTEAFF
TGCGCCAGCAGACCTCGATGGGGGGACACTGAAGCTTTCTTT
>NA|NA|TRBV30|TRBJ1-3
CAWSVGTSGNTIYF
TGTGCCTGGAGTGTAGGGACCTCTGGAAACACCATATATTTT
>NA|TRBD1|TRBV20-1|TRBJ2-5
CSEPRDRGHQETQYF
TGCAGTGAGCCCCGAGACAGGGGGCATCAAGAGACCCAGTACTTC
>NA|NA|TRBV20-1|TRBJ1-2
CSATTSSGYTF
TGCAGTGCAACGACCTCCTCTGGCTACACCTTC
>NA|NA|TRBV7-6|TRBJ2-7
CASSLILSEQYF
TGTGCCAGCAGCTTAATCCTCTCCGAGCAGTACTTC
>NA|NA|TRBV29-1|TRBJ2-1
CSVDPGPSGEQFF
TGCAGCGTTGACCCCGGGCCCTCGGGTGAGCAGTTCTTC
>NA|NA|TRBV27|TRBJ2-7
CASRLATSYEQYF
TGTGCCAGCAGACTAGCTACCTCATACGAGCAGTACTTC
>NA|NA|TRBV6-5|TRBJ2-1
CASSYVLGNEQFF
TGTGCCAGCAGTTACGTTCTAGGCAATGAGCAGTTCTTC
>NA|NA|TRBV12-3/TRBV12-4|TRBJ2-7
CASSLRGGTYEQYF
TGTGCCAGCAGTTTAAGGGGGGGTACCTACGAGCAGTACTTC
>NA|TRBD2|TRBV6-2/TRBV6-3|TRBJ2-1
CASTPTGLAGAQKQFF
TGTGCCAGCACCCCGACCGGGCTAGCGGGAGCGCAGAAGCAGTTCTTC
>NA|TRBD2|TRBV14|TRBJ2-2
CASSQGGTGELFF
TGTGCCAGCAGCCAGGGGGGGACCGGGGAGCTGTTTTTT
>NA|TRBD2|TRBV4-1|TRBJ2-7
CASRFSVESGSSYEQYF
TGCGCCAGCAGATTCAGCGTAGAAAGCGGGAGCTCCTACGAGCAGTACTTC
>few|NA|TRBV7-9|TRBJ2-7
CASSSGTYEQYF
TGTGCCAGCAGTTCCGGAACCTACGAGCAGTACTTC
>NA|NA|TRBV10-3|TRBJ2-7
CAISEFESSYEQYF
TGTGCCATCAGTGAGTTCGAGAGCTCCTACGAGCAGTACTTC
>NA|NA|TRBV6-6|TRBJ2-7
CASSYSNSPVPYEQYF
TGTGCCAGCAGTTACTCGAATAGTCCAGTGCCCTACGAGCAGTACTTC
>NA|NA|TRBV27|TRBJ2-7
CASSSNAHEQYF
TGTGCCAGCAGTAGTAACGCGCACGAGCAGTACTTC
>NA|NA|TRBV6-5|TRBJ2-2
CASSYSTDSNTGELFF
TGTGCCAGCAGTTACTCGACAGATTCAAACACCGGGGAGCTGTTTTTT
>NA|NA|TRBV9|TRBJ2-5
CASSVAYGRQETQYF
TGTGCCAGCAGCGTAGCTTATGGGAGGCAAGAGACCCAGTACTTC
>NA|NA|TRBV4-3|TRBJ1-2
CASSQYEEDYGYTF
TGCGCCAGCAGCCAATACGAAGAGGACTATGGCTACACCTTC
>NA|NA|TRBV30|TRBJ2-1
CAWSVLGDDSYNEQFF
TGTGCCTGGAGTGTACTAGGGGACGACTCCTACAATGAGCAGTTCTTC
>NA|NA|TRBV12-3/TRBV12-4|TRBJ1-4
CASSLRTNEKLFF
TGTGCCAGCAGCCTCAGAACTAATGAAAAACTGTTTTTT
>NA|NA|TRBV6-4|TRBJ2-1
CASSGVASSYNEQFF
TGTGCCAGCAGTGGGGTCGCTAGCTCCTACAATGAGCAGTTCTTC